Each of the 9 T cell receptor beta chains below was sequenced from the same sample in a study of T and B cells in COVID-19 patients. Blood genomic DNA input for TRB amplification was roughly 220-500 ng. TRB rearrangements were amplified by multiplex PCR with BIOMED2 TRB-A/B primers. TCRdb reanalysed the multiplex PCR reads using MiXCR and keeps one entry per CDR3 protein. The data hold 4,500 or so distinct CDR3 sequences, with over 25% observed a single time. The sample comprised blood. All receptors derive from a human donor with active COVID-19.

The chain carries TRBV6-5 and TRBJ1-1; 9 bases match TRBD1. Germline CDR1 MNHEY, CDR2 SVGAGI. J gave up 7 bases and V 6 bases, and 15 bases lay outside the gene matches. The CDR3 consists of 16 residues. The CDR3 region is CASSPRAGTGLGEAFF. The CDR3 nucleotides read TGTGCCAGCAGCCCCCGCGCCGGGACAGGGCTAGGTGAAGCTTTCTTT.

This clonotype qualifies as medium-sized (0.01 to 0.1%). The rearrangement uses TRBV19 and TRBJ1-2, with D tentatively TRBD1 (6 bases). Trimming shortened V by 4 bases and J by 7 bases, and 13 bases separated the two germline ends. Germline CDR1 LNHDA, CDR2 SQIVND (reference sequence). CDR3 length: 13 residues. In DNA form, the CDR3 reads TGTGCCAGTAGTACGACTAACAGGGCTGGCTACACCTTC. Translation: CASSTTNRAGYTF.

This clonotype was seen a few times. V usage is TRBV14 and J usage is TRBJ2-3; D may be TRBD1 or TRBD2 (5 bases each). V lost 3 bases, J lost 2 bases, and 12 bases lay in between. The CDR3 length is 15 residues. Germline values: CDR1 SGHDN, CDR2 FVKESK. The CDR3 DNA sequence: TGTGCCAGCAGCCATTCCGGGACCTCCACAGATACGCAGTATTTT. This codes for CASSHSGTSTDTQYF.

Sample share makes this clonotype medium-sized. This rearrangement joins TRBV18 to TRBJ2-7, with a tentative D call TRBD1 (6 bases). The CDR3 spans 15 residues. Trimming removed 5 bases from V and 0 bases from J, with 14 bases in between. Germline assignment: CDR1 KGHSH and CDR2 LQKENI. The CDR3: CASSSGQTGSYEQYF. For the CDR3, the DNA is TGTGCCAGCTCATCCGGACAGACAGGCTCCTACGAGCAGTACTTC. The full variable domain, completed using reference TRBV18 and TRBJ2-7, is NAGVMQNPRHLVRRRGQEARLRCSPMKGHSHVYWYRQLPEEGLKFMVYLQKENIIDESGMPKERFSAEFPKEGPSILRIQQVVRGDSAAYFCASSSGQTGSYEQYFGPGTRLTVT.

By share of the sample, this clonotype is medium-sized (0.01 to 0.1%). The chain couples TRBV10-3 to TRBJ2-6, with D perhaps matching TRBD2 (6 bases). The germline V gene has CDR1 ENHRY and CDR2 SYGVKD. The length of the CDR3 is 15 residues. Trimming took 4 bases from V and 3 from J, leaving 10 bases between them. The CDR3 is CAISAGVGGANVLTF. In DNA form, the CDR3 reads TGTGCCATCAGTGCGGGAGTAGGTGGGGCCAACGTCCTGACTTTC.

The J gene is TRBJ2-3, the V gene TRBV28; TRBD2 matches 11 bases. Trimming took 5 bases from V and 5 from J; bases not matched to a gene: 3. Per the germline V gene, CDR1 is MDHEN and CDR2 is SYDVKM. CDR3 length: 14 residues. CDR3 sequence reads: CASSATSGGDTQYF. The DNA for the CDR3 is TGTGCCAGCAGTGCAACTAGCGGGGGAGATACGCAGTATTTT.

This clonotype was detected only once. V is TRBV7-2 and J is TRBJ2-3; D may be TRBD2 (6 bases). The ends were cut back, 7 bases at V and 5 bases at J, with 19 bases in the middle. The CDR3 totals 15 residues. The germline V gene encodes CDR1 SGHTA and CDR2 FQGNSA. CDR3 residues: CASTLTFLGGDTQYF. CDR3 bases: TGTGCCAGCACCTTGACGTTCTTGGGGGGAGATACGCAGTATTTT.

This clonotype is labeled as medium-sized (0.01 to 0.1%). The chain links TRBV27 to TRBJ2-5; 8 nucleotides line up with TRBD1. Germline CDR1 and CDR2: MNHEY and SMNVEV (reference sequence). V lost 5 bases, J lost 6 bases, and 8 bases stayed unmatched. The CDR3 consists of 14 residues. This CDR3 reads CASSLAGQGKTQYF. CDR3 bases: TGTGCCAGCAGTCTAGCCGGACAGGGAAAGACCCAGTACTTC.

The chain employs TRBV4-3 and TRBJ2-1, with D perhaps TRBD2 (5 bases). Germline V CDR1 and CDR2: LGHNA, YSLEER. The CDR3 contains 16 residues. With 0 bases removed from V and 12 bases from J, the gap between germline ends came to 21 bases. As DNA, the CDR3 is TGCGCCAGCAGCCAAGATAATTGGGCGGGTGGATCGGGGCAGTTCTTC. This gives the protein CASSQDNWAGGSGQFF.